Listed here are 26 T cell receptor beta chains from one sample, sequenced in a study of T cell responses to AZD1222 COVID-19 vaccine. Generated by immunoSEQ multiplex PCR, the TCRdb table keeps only in-frame clones and is missing some. The table records some 130,000 clones, roughly 85% of them present only once. The source material was peripheral blood, sampled 28 days after the second dose of the MenACWY control vaccine. Receptor source: an adult who received the MenACWY meningococcal vaccine as a control.

This clone was detected a few times. The chain is built from TRBV9 and TRBJ2-1; no reliable D call. V lost 4 bases and J lost 7, with 9 bases in between. The CDR3 is 12 amino acids. Germline V CDR1 and CDR2: SGDLS, YYNGEE. CDR3 coding DNA: TGTGCCAGCAGCCCTAGTGGGAATGAGCAGTTCTTC. It encodes CASSPSGNEQFF. Supplemented by reference TRBV9 and TRBJ2-1, the full variable domain reads DSGVTQTPKHLITATGQRVTLRCSPRSGDLSVYWYQQSLDQGLQFLIQYYNGEERAKGNILERFSAQQFPDLHSELNLSSLELGDSALYFCASSPSGNEQFFGPGTRLTVL.

This rearrangement joins TRBV4-3 to TRBJ2-7; D possibly corresponds to TRBD1 (6 bases). Per the germline V gene, CDR1 is LGHNA and CDR2 is YSLEER. Trimming took off 0 bases at V and 6 bases at J, with 9 bases between the two ends. CDR3 length: 13 amino acids. The CDR3 here is CASSQDRGREQYF. The CDR3 DNA follows: TGCGCCAGCAGCCAAGACAGGGGCCGCGAGCAGTACTTC.

The genes are TRBV6-2 or TRBV6-3 and TRBJ1-1; D gene ambiguous. Trimming removed 2 bases at V and 3 bases at J, with 31 bases between. This CDR3 contains 21 residues. Per germline, CDR1 MNHEY and CDR2 SVGEGT. The DNA for the CDR3 is TGTGCCAGCAGTTACAACCCTTTCCTTCTTGACAAGTGGTCCGGTGACACTGAAGCTTTCTTT. This codes for CASSYNPFLLDKWSGDTEAFF.

The gene calls are TRBV19 and TRBJ2-1; 8 positions match TRBD1. CDR3 length equals 16 residues. In germline, CDR1 is LNHDA, CDR2 SQIVND (reference sequence). The trim removed 5 bases at V and 3 bases at J, leaving 9 bases unmatched. The CDR3 loop reads CASSAQTGALYNEQFF. The DNA for the CDR3 is TGTGCCAGTAGTGCCCAGACAGGGGCCCTCTACAATGAGCAGTTCTTC.

J is TRBJ1-4 and V is TRBV19, with a tentative D call TRBD1 (5 bases). The CDR3 runs 13 residues. Germline V gene lookup returns CDR1 LNHDA and CDR2 SQIVND (reference sequence). Trimming cost V 9 bases and J 3 bases, with 11 bases left between them. The CDR3 loop reads CASRVAANEKLFF. The CDR3 DNA sequence: TGTGCCAGCAGGGTTGCGGCTAATGAAAAACTGTTTTTT.

This chain links TRBV4-1 with TRBJ2-1; D not resolved. In germline, CDR1 is MGHRA, CDR2 YSYEKL. The CDR3 is 17 amino acids. Trimming took 8 bases from V and 2 from J, leaving 22 bases between them. Here the CDR3 DNA reads TGCGCCAGCGGGAAACCCTTGATAGCAGGAACCTACAATGAGCAGTTCTTC. This translates into CASGKPLIAGTYNEQFF.

The J gene is TRBJ1-2, the V gene TRBV25-1, with D unclear. Per germline, CDR1 MGHDK and CDR2 SYGVNS. The CDR3 runs to 12 residues. V dropped 8 bases and J dropped 6 bases, with 13 bases sitting between them. The CDR3: CASGDRVDGYTF. The DNA for the CDR3 is TGTGCCAGCGGAGATAGGGTGGATGGCTACACCTTC.

The rearrangement joins TRBV6-1 to TRBJ1-5; the D is unclear. Trimming removed 2 bases at V and 6 bases at J, with 11 bases between. Per the germline V gene, CDR1 is MNHNS and CDR2 is SASEGT. The CDR3 runs to 14 residues. In DNA, the CDR3 is TGTGCCAGCAGTGAACCGGGGTTGACTCAGCCCCAGCATTTT. Its protein is CASSEPGLTQPQHF.

Turning to this clone: The same CDR3 is also encoded by other DNA sequences in this sample. The chain recombines TRBV18 with TRBJ1-5; D is unclear. The germline CDR1 and CDR2 sequences are KGHSH and LQKENI. V was cut by 2 bases and J by 4 bases, with 6 bases left in between. CDR3 length: 13 amino acids. CDR3 protein: CASSPGPNQPQHF. CDR3 DNA sequence: TGTGCCAGCTCACCAGGCCCTAATCAGCCCCAGCATTTT.

The chain carries TRBV10-2 and TRBJ2-1; perhaps TRBD2 as D (6 bases). Trimming took off 2 bases at V and 7 bases at J, with 15 bases between the two ends. The CDR3 loop spans 15 amino acids. Germline V gene sequence: CDR1 WSHSY, CDR2 SAAADI. The chain's CDR3 is CASSEVTGVTNEQFF. The DNA of the CDR3 is TGCGCCAGCAGTGAGGTGACGGGAGTAACAAATGAGCAGTTCTTC.

The chain uses TRBV4-2 and TRBJ1-6; no definite D call. There are 16 residues in the CDR3. The V gene's germline CDR1 is LGHNA and CDR2 YNFKEQ. The germline V and J ends were trimmed by 0 bases and 4 bases, with 10 bases remaining between them. The CDR3 region is CASSQDTPEYNSPLHF. In DNA form, the CDR3 reads TGTGCCAGCAGCCAAGATACCCCAGAGTATAATTCACCCCTCCACTTT.

This clone appeared a single time. The chain couples TRBV15 to TRBJ1-4, with a tentative D call TRBD1 (5 bases). The V end was cut by 0 bases, the J end by 7 bases, with 12 bases between. The germline V gene encodes CDR1 LNHNV and CDR2 YYDKDF (reference sequence). This CDR3 comprises 15 residues. CDR3 region: CATSRDRALFEKLFF. CDR3 DNA sequence: TGTGCCACCAGCAGAGACAGGGCCCTTTTTGAAAAACTGTTTTTT.

The V gene is TRBV19, the J gene TRBJ2-3; 7 positions agree with TRBD2. With V trimmed by 10 bases and J by 0 bases, 4 bases remained unmatched. From germline, CDR1 is LNHDA and CDR2 SQIVND (reference sequence). The CDR3 loop spans 13 amino acids. The CDR3 region is CATGGVSTDTQYF. The CDR3 region has the DNA TGTGCCACTGGGGGGGTAAGCACAGATACGCAGTATTTT.

The chain employs TRBV7-9 and TRBJ1-1, with D unclear. CDR3 size: 10 residues. Germline lookup yields CDR1 SEHNR and CDR2 FQNEAQ (reference sequence). V lost 5 bases and J 7 bases, leaving 5 bases between the germline ends. In DNA form, the CDR3 reads TGTGCCAGCAGCGCTCGTGAAGCTTTCTTT. It translates to CASSAREAFF.

This clone was recorded once. This chain joins TRBV6-4 and TRBJ1-5; 9 bases align to TRBD1. This CDR3 is built from 18 residues. Germline V gives CDR1 MRHNA, CDR2 SNTAGT. J gave up 4 bases and V 8 bases, and 18 bases lay outside the gene matches. The CDR3 DNA sequence: TGTGCCAGCTGTGGGGTGGGGGGACAGGGAGGACCAAATCAGCCCCAGCATTTT. It specifies CASCGVGGQGGPNQPQHF.

The V call is TRBV6-5, the J call TRBJ2-1; 9 bases match TRBD2. Germline CDR1 and CDR2: MNHEY and SVGAGI. CDR3 length: 15 amino acids. V was clipped by 6 bases and J by 6 bases; unmatched bases: 9. CDR3 protein: CASSPAGTSTNEQFF. The CDR3 DNA sequence: TGTGCCAGCAGCCCCGCCGGGACTAGCACCAATGAGCAGTTCTTC.

The chain couples TRBV7-9 to TRBJ2-3, with 9 bases lining up with TRBD2. V shed 11 bases, J shed 8 bases, and the junction held 14 bases outside the gene matches. Germline-derived CDR1 and CDR2 are SEHNR and FQNEAQ (reference sequence). The CDR3 spans 14 residues. The CDR3 DNA is TGTGCCGGATCTATGGCGGGGGGGCCGGGTACGCAGTATTTT. Its protein is CAGSMAGGPGTQYF.

This clone was counted only a few times. The rearrangement uses TRBV19 and TRBJ2-2, with D perhaps TRBD1 or TRBD2 (6 bases each). V was pared by 9 bases and J by 1 base, with 12 bases between. The CDR3 is 14 residues long. In germline, CDR1 is LNHDA, CDR2 SQIVND (reference sequence). The CDR3 DNA follows: TGTGCCAGCAACGAGGGGGGGAACACCGGGGAGCTGTTTTTT. It translates to CASNEGGNTGELFF.

V gene TRBV4-3 combines with J gene TRBJ1-1; D is ambiguous. Germline lookup yields CDR1 LGHNA and CDR2 YSLEER. The CDR3 runs 12 residues. Trimming took off 0 bases at V and 11 bases at J, with 10 bases between the two ends. In DNA form, the CDR3 reads TGCGCCAGCAGCCAAGATGTGGGTGTGGCTTTCTTT. The encoded protein is CASSQDVGVAFF.

V is TRBV24-1 and J is TRBJ1-1, with TRBD1 as a possible D gene (6 bases). The CDR3 has 15 amino acids. V lost 7 bases, J lost 1 base, and 15 bases lay in between. Germline CDR1 is KGHDR and CDR2 is SFDVKD. CDR3 protein: CATRGTTGRNTEAFF. The CDR3 DNA is TGTGCCACCAGGGGGACGACAGGACGGAACACTGAAGCTTTCTTT.

The CDR3 sequence: CASSHGSSYNEQFF. The DNA of the CDR3 is TGTGCCAGCAGCCACGGGAGCTCCTACAATGAGCAGTTCTTC. This chain uses TRBV5-4 with TRBJ2-1, with D tentatively TRBD2 (6 bases). Trimming pared 4 bases from V and 0 bases from J, leaving 8 bases between. The germline CDR1 and CDR2 sequences are SGHNT and YYREEE (reference sequence). This CDR3 spans 14 amino acids.

The chain carries TRBV4-2 and TRBJ2-7; a weak D match, TRBD1 (5 bases). Germline CDR1 and CDR2: LGHNA and YNFKEQ. The CDR3 is made up of 15 amino acids. V was cut by 0 bases and J by 2 bases, with 11 bases left in between. The CDR3 sequence is CASSQDWQGAYEQYF. For the CDR3, the DNA is TGTGCCAGCAGCCAAGATTGGCAAGGGGCCTACGAGCAGTACTTC.

This clone was counted between two and nine times. The rearrangement links TRBV2 to TRBJ2-2; TRBD1 might be the D (6 bases). The CDR3 runs to 14 residues. V lost 6 bases and J 5 bases, leaving 13 bases between the germline ends. Germline CDR1 is SNHLY and CDR2 is FYNNEI. CDR3 sequence: CASSEYRDTGELFF. Written as DNA, the CDR3 is TGTGCCAGCAGCGAATACAGGGATACCGGGGAGCTGTTTTTT.

The chain has TRBV24-1 and TRBJ2-5; TRBD1 agrees at 10 bases. V lost 5 bases to trimming and J lost 5 bases; unmatched junction nucleotides: 7. The CDR3 sequence is 15 residues long. The V gene's germline CDR1 is KGHDR and CDR2 SFDVKD. In DNA, the CDR3 is TGTGCCACCAGTGCGGGGACAGGGGATTATGAGACCCAGTACTTC. Translating it yields CATSAGTGDYETQYF.

V gene TRBV11-1 combines with J gene TRBJ2-7; the match to TRBD2 covers 9 bases. CDR3 length: 15 amino acids. The V segment lost 5 bases and the J segment 2 bases; nucleotides outside the gene matches: 7. Germline CDR1 reads SGHAT; CDR2 reads FQDESV (reference sequence). The CDR3: CASSIHGTSPYEQYF. For the CDR3, the DNA is TGTGCCAGCAGCATTCACGGGACTAGCCCCTACGAGCAGTACTTC.

The rearrangement joins TRBV29-1 to TRBJ2-7; no clear D gene. V was shortened by 6 bases and J by 1 base, with 7 bases between the two germline ends. The CDR3 covers 11 residues. The V gene's germline CDR1 is SQVTM and CDR2 ANQGSEA. CDR3 sequence reads: CSVAGSYEQYF. In nucleotides, the CDR3 is TGCAGCGTGGCAGGATCCTACGAGCAGTACTTC.